This passage covers 21 T cell receptor beta chains from one sample sequenced in a study of T-cell memory formation after mild COVID-19. TCRdb re-analysed the 5' RACE reads in MiXCR, keeping a single row per CDR3 protein. In the table there are about 410,000 distinct CDR3 sequences, 23% of which are singletons. The sample was PBMCs or a T cell subset sorted from them (not recorded which). The receptors shown here come from an adult woman who had mild COVID-19 (a few samples of this study predate the infection). Cell type and time point are not known.

The V gene is TRBV7-6, the J gene TRBJ2-1, with 8 nucleotides matching TRBD2. Germline V lookup: CDR1 SGHVS, CDR2 FNYEAQ. This CDR3 has 17 amino acids. J was trimmed by 1 base and V by 0 bases; bases with no gene match: 5. The CDR3 sequence: CASSLARRGASYNEQFF. CDR3 DNA: TGTGCCAGCAGCTTAGCGCGGCGGGGGGCTTCCTACAATGAGCAGTTCTTC.

This clonotype was recorded once. The junction differs from germline at one of its ends, possibly a read error. V and J are TRBV9 and TRBJ2-2, with 10 nucleotides matching TRBD2. The germline V gene has CDR1 SGDLS and CDR2 YYNGEE. The CDR3 sequence is 15 residues long. CDR3 in DNA: TGTGCAAGCAGCGTACTAGCGGGGATGACCGGGGAGCTGTTTTTT. This encodes CASSVLAGMTGELFF.

The chain recombines TRBV29-1 with TRBJ2-7, with D possibly TRBD1 on 5 matching bases. The CDR3 sequence is 15 residues long. Germline CDR1 reads SQVTM; CDR2 reads ANQGSEA. V dropped 5 bases and J dropped 4 bases, with 21 bases sitting between them. CDR3 DNA sequence: TGCAGCGTTCTAGATAATCAGGGCAAAGCTTACGAGCAGTACTTC. It encodes CSVLDNQGKAYEQYF.

The genes are TRBV11-2 and TRBJ1-4, with a possible D match to TRBD1 (5 bases). Looked up from germline, CDR1 is SGHAT and CDR2 is FQNNGV. Trimming pared 3 bases from V and 8 bases from J, leaving 16 bases between. CDR3 length: 15 amino acids. DNA of the CDR3: TGTGCCAGCAGCTTCTCCGGGGCGGCGGGGGAAAAACTGTTTTTT. Amino acids: CASSFSGAAGEKLFF.

This clonotype was seen once. V is TRBV14 and J is TRBJ2-1; unclear D gene. Germline CDR1 reads SGHDN; CDR2 reads FVKESK. CDR3 size: 14 residues. The V gene lost 1 base and the J gene lost 8 bases, with 12 bases spanning the gap. The CDR3 is CASSQVLGIDEQFF. The CDR3 DNA sequence: TGTGCCAGCAGCCAAGTTTTGGGAATAGATGAGCAGTTCTTC.

The V and J genes are TRBV6-4 and TRBJ2-4; 10 bases agree with TRBD1. The CDR3 length is 15 residues. CDR1 and CDR2 (germline): MRHNA, SNTAGT. Trimming at V came to 6 bases and at J to 8 bases, leaving 10 bases not matched to a gene. The CDR3 loop reads CASSQTGTGEHIQYF. The CDR3 nucleotides read TGTGCCAGCAGCCAGACCGGGACAGGGGAACACATTCAGTACTTC.

J is TRBJ1-1 and V is TRBV18; 8 nucleotides agree with TRBD1. The CDR3 is 16 residues long. CDR1 is KGHSH, CDR2 LQKENI, per germline. V dropped 6 bases and J dropped 5; count of bases not matched to a gene: 14. The CDR3, as DNA: TGTGCCAGCTCGACGACAGGGGCTATCTACCAAACTGAAGCTTTCTTT. It encodes CASSTTGAIYQTEAFF.

The rearrangement uses TRBV10-3 and TRBJ2-7; D remains unclear. V was cut by 7 bases and J by 3 bases, with 13 bases left in between. This CDR3 has 13 residues. Germline CDR1 ENHRY, CDR2 SYGVKD. The CDR3 coding sequence is TGTGCCATCAAGGTCAACTCGGGCTACGAGCAGTACTTC. It codes for CAIKVNSGYEQYF.

The CDR3 region has the DNA TGTGCCAGTAGTAGGGGACAGAACACCGGGGAGCTGTTTTTT. As protein: CASSRGQNTGELFF. The V gene is TRBV19, the J gene TRBJ2-2; D possibly corresponds to TRBD1 (6 bases). This CDR3 is built from 14 residues. V lost 4 bases to trimming and J lost 1 base, with 7 bases between them. Germline V gives CDR1 LNHDA, CDR2 SQIVND (reference sequence). The variable domain in full, completed from reference TRBV19 and TRBJ2-2, reads DGGITQSPKYLFRKEGQNVTLSCEQNLNHDAMYWYRQDPGQGLRLIYYSQIVNDFQKGDIAEGYSVSREKKESFPLTVTSAQKNPTAFYLCASSRGQNTGELFFGEGSRLTVL.

This clonotype was counted only a few times. The genes are TRBV6-5 and TRBJ2-3; 8 bases fit TRBD1. Germline V gene sequence: CDR1 MNHEY, CDR2 SVGAGI. The trim removed 2 bases at V and 9 bases at J, leaving 4 bases unmatched. This CDR3 has 13 amino acids. In nucleotides, the CDR3 is TGTGCCAGCAGTTACCTCCGACAGGGGACGCAGTATTTT. Its protein product is CASSYLRQGTQYF.

This clonotype came up many times. The chain combines TRBV4-2 with TRBJ2-7; D gene unclear. Germline V gene data show CDR1 as LGHNA and CDR2 as YNFKEQ. The CDR3 sequence is 14 residues long. Trimming took 0 bases from V and 4 from J, leaving 10 bases between them. In nucleotides, the CDR3 is TGTGCCAGCAGCCAAGACGATTACGGTTACGAGCAGTACTTC. This encodes CASSQDDYGYEQYF.

This clonotype was counted between two and nine times. The chain joins TRBV7-9 to TRBJ2-4; 7 nucleotides line up with TRBD2. V trimming: 5 bases; J trimming: 3 bases; junction bases outside the gene matches: 10. Germline V gene sequence: CDR1 SEHNR, CDR2 FQNEAQ (reference sequence). The CDR3 consists of 16 residues. The chain's CDR3 is CASSPIAPGGKNIQYF. The CDR3 bases are TGTGCCAGCAGCCCTATCGCGCCGGGAGGCAAAAACATTCAGTACTTC.

This clonotype was detected a few times. This chain uses TRBV15 with TRBJ2-6, with D tentatively TRBD1 (6 bases). In germline, CDR1 is LNHNV, CDR2 YYDKDF (reference sequence). With 9 bases removed from V and 0 bases from J, the gap between germline ends came to 12 bases. This CDR3 is built from 15 residues. This CDR3 reads CATRQGSSGANVLTF. In nucleotides, the CDR3 is TGTGCCACAAGGCAGGGGAGCTCTGGGGCCAACGTCCTGACTTTC.

V and J are TRBV3-1 and TRBJ2-4; D gene uncertain. The CDR3 sequence is 14 residues long. Trimming left V 0 bases short and J 1 base short, with 4 bases between. Per germline, CDR1 LGHDT and CDR2 YNNKEL (reference sequence). CDR3 in amino acids: CASSQDRAKNIQYF. The DNA of the CDR3 is TGTGCCAGCAGCCAAGATCGGGCCAAAAACATTCAGTACTTC.

The DNA of the CDR3 is TGCAGTGCCTCCCCGAGGGGGTCCAATGAGCAGTTCTTC. Amino acid sequence: CSASPRGSNEQFF. The chain joins TRBV20-1 to TRBJ2-1; a weak D match, TRBD1 (6 bases). CDR3 length equals 13 residues. Trimming cost V 6 bases and J 6 bases, with 15 bases left between them. Germline CDR1 is DFQATT and CDR2 is SNEGSKA (reference sequence).

The chain joins TRBV7-9 to TRBJ2-3; D not resolved. Germline values: CDR1 SEHNR, CDR2 FQNEAQ (reference sequence). The V end was cut by 3 bases, the J end by 0 bases, with 10 bases between. The CDR3 consists of 15 residues. The DNA for the CDR3 is TGTGCCAGCAGCTTGGGCATCGGGAGCACAGATACGCAGTATTTT. Translation: CASSLGIGSTDTQYF. Full variable domain (remainder filled in from reference TRBV7-9 and TRBJ2-3): DTGVSQNPRHKITKRGQNVTFRCDPISEHNRLYWYRQTLGQGPEFLTYFQNEAQLEKSRLLSDRFSAERPKGSFSTLEIQRTEQGDSAMYLCASSLGIGSTDTQYFGPGTRLTVL.

This clonotype was counted only a few times. The chain combines TRBV6-2 or TRBV6-3 with TRBJ2-2, with D uncertain. Germline-derived CDR1 and CDR2 are MNHEY and SVGEGT. V dropped 5 bases and J dropped 6 bases, with 10 bases sitting between them. The CDR3 length is 13 residues. This CDR3 reads CASSTTSAGELFF. In DNA form, the CDR3 reads TGTGCCAGCAGTACCACCAGCGCCGGGGAGCTGTTTTTT.

This clonotype was seen more than once but under ten times. CDR3 in DNA: TGCAGCGGGGCGGGAGGGCAGGATGAGCAGTTCTTC. Protein product: CSGAGGQDEQFF. V gene TRBV29-1 combines with J gene TRBJ2-1, with 9 positions matching TRBD2. Germline CDR1 is SQVTM and CDR2 is ANQGSEA. This CDR3 comprises 12 residues. The V segment lost 7 bases and the J segment 8 bases; nucleotides outside the gene matches: 6.

The V and J genes are TRBV7-9 and TRBJ2-6; no definite D call. V shed 1 base and J shed 4 bases, with 14 bases lying between them. CDR1 is SEHNR, CDR2 FQNEAQ, per germline (reference sequence). The CDR3 is 17 residues long. CDR3 DNA: TGTGCCAGCAGCTTAGGAGCCTGGGGATACGGGGCCAACGTCCTGACTTTC. This translates into CASSLGAWGYGANVLTF.

This sequence joins TRBV7-2 and TRBJ2-4; D might be TRBD1 (6 bases). The germline V gene has CDR1 SGHTA and CDR2 FQGNSA. This CDR3 has 15 amino acids. V lost 7 bases and J 6 bases, leaving 19 bases between the germline ends. The DNA of the CDR3 is TGTGCCAGCACCACCTCAGGGGCTGGTGGAAACATTCAGTACTTC. This translates into CASTTSGAGGNIQYF.

This clonotype was observed many times. The chain couples TRBV6-2 or TRBV6-3 to TRBJ2-7; D is possibly TRBD2 (6 bases). This CDR3 is built from 13 residues. In germline, CDR1 is MNHEY, CDR2 SVGEGT. V gave up 3 bases and J gave up 2 bases, with 8 bases separating them. The CDR3 protein is CASSYERAYEQYF. The CDR3 DNA sequence: TGTGCCAGCAGTTATGAGCGGGCCTACGAGCAGTACTTC.